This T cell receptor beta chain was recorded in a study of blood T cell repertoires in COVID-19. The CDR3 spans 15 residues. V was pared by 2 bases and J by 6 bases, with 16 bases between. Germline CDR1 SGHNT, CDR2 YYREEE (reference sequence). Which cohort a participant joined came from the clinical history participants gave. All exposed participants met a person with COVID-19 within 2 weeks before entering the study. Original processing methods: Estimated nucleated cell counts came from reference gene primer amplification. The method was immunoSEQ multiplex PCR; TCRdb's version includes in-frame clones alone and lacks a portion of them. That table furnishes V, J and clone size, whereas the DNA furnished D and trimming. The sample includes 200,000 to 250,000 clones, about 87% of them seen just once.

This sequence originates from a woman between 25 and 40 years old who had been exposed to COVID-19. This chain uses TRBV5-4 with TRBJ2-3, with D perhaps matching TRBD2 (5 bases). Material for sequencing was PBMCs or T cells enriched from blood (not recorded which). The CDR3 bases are TGTGCCAGCAGCTTACAGCGGATCCTCAACGATACGCAGTATTTT. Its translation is CASSLQRILNDTQYF. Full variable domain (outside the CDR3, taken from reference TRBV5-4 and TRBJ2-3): ETGVTQSPTHLIKTRGQQVTLRCSSQSGHNTVSWYQQALGQGPQFIFQYYREEENGRGNFPPRFSGLQFPNYSSELNVNALELDDSALYLCASSLQRILNDTQYFGPGTRLTVL.